The 16 T cell receptor beta chains listed next were all sequenced from one sample in a study of identical twins. MiXCR, applied by TCRdb to the 5' RACE reads, yields one record per CDR3 protein. This table holds under 1 million distinct CDR3 sequences, about 12% found once. In addition, the sample was reused for a study of yellow fever vaccine responses in identical twins.

The specimen sequenced was PBMCs. Receptors were obtained from a young woman in good health.

The chain recombines TRBV4-1 with TRBJ2-2; 7 bases match TRBD1. This CDR3 has 15 residues. Germline V gives CDR1 MGHRA, CDR2 YSYEKL. With 3 bases clipped from V and 7 bases from J, the junction kept 8 bases outside the gene matches. The CDR3 is CASSQGDRDVGELFF. The DNA for the CDR3 is TGCGCCAGCAGCCAGGGTGACAGGGATGTCGGGGAGCTGTTTTTT.

This clonotype showed up just a few times. The V and J genes are TRBV6-1 and TRBJ1-1; tentative D call: TRBD1 (5 bases). The CDR3 runs 14 residues. The ends were cut back, 7 bases at V and 7 bases at J, with 19 bases in the middle. Germline CDR1 reads MNHNS; CDR2 reads SASEGT. CDR3 nucleotide sequence: TGTGCCAGCACCAAGGGGCCTATGAGGGTTGAAGCTTTCTTT. Translating gives CASTKGPMRVEAFF.

The chain is built from TRBV25-1 and TRBJ1-2; tentatively, D is TRBD1 (5 bases). Germline CDR1 is MGHDK and CDR2 is SYGVNS. The CDR3 is 16 residues long. V lost 5 bases, J lost 0 bases, and 16 bases lay in between. This chain's CDR3 is CASSHGLGTANYGYTF. CDR3 DNA sequence: TGTGCCAGCAGTCATGGGTTAGGGACTGCTAACTATGGCTACACCTTC.

The chain couples TRBV12-5 to TRBJ1-6; tentatively, D is TRBD1 (6 bases). V was clipped by 1 base and J by 14 bases, with 15 bases between them. Germline V lookup: CDR1 LGHNT, CDR2 FRNRAP. The CDR3 has 14 residues. This chain's CDR3 is CASGLGTESSTLHF. CDR3 in DNA: TGTGCTAGTGGTTTGGGGACAGAGTCTTCGACCCTCCACTTT.

This clonotype was observed at least ten times. The CDR3 DNA is TGTGCCACCAGTGATTTGGCAGGTGGCTACACCTTC. It yields the protein CATSDLAGGYTF. The chain uses TRBV24-1 and TRBJ1-2; D unresolved. V gave up 0 bases and J gave up 7 bases, with 5 bases separating them. The CDR3 is 12 amino acids. Germline V lookup: CDR1 KGHDR, CDR2 SFDVKD.

V gene TRBV5-1 combines with J gene TRBJ1-2; 10 nucleotides line up with TRBD1. The germline V gene encodes CDR1 SGHRS and CDR2 YFSETQ. The CDR3 spans 17 residues. The ends lost 3 bases at V and 0 bases at J; junction bases unmatched: 8. The CDR3 spells CASSSRGTGETNYGYTF. For the CDR3, the DNA is TGCGCCAGCAGCTCTAGGGGGACAGGGGAAACTAACTATGGCTACACCTTC.

This clonotype came up many times. This sequence joins TRBV29-1 and TRBJ2-1; D is possibly TRBD1 or TRBD2 (5 bases each). The CDR3 contains 16 residues. Deletions cut 1 base from V and 8 bases from J, with 21 bases between. CDR1 SQVTM and CDR2 ANQGSEA come from the germline V gene. The DNA for the CDR3 is TGCAGCGTTGAAGGGGACGAGGAGCGATTAGGCGATGAGCAGTTCTTC. This codes for CSVEGDEERLGDEQFF.

This clonotype was recorded many times. The rearrangement links TRBV7-9 to TRBJ2-7; perhaps TRBD1 as D (6 bases). The CDR3 has 16 residues. Trimming took off 1 base at V and 0 bases at J, with 13 bases between the two ends. The germline CDR1 and CDR2 sequences are SEHNR and FQNEAQ (reference sequence). This chain's CDR3 is CASSLGLQGSSYEQYF. CDR3 in DNA: TGTGCCAGCAGCTTAGGACTCCAGGGGTCCTCCTACGAGCAGTACTTC.

This clonotype appeared a few times. This rearrangement joins TRBV6-1 to TRBJ2-7; D remains ambiguous. Germline V gives CDR1 MNHNS, CDR2 SASEGT. This CDR3 comprises 11 residues. The V gene lost 7 bases and the J gene lost 4 bases, with 8 bases spanning the gap. The CDR3 sequence: CASKELYEQYV. As DNA, the CDR3 is TGTGCCAGCAAGGAGCTATACGAGCAGTACGTC.

This chain links TRBV3-1 with TRBJ1-6, with D tentatively TRBD1 (5 bases). Germline V lookup: CDR1 LGHDT, CDR2 YNNKEL (reference sequence). The CDR3 is 15 residues long. Trimming took 1 base from V and 3 from J, leaving 7 bases between them. CDR3: CASSQADSYNSPLHF. The CDR3 coding sequence is TGTGCCAGCAGCCAAGCCGACAGCTATAATTCACCCCTCCACTTT.

This clonotype has just a few counts. The genes are TRBV10-3 and TRBJ1-6, with TRBD1 identical over 7 bases. CDR3 length equals 15 residues. The V gene end was trimmed by 4 bases and the J gene end by 5 bases; junction bases not matched to a gene: 5. Looked up from germline, CDR1 is ENHRY and CDR2 is SYGVKD. CDR3 sequence (DNA): TGTGCCATCAGTGCGGCCGGGACAGATAATTCACCCCTCCACTTT. It encodes CAISAAGTDNSPLHF.

The V call is TRBV27, the J call TRBJ1-5; 10 bases are shared with TRBD1. The CDR3 is 15 amino acids. V gave up 5 bases and J gave up 5 bases; unmatched junction bases: 6. From germline, CDR1 is MNHEY and CDR2 SMNVEV (reference sequence). The CDR3 here is CASSPLDRGYQPQHF. The DNA of the CDR3 is TGTGCCAGCAGTCCCTTGGACAGGGGGTATCAGCCCCAGCATTTT.

This clonotype was found a few times. V gene TRBV2 combines with J gene TRBJ2-5, with 11 bases identical to TRBD2. V shed 7 bases and J 1 base; nucleotides not matched to a gene: 11. CDR1 SNHLY and CDR2 FYNNEI come from the germline V gene. The CDR3 consists of 17 residues. In DNA form, the CDR3 reads TGTGCCAGCAACCCGATTCCCGGGACTAGCGGCCAAGAGACCCAGTACTTC. Its translation: CASNPIPGTSGQETQYF.

This sequence joins TRBV10-3 and TRBJ1-1; D is unresolved. Germline loops: CDR1 ENHRY, CDR2 SYGVKD. CDR3 size: 13 residues. V was cut by 9 bases and J by 3 bases, with 14 bases left in between. CDR3 amino acids: CAITDLADTEAFF. CDR3 bases: TGTGCCATTACCGATTTGGCCGACACTGAAGCTTTCTTT.

The rearrangement links TRBV7-8 to TRBJ2-7; 7 bases are shared with TRBD2. The germline gives CDR1 SGHVS, CDR2 FQNEAQ. The CDR3 consists of 17 residues. The V and J ends lost 3 bases and 3 bases, in that order; junction bases with no gene match: 14. As DNA, the CDR3 is TGTGCCAGCAGCTTCTACAGCGGGGCTTCTTTAAGCTACGAGCAGTACGTC. Translation gives CASSFYSGASLSYEQYV.

The gene calls are TRBV20-1 and TRBJ1-5; D may be TRBD1 (6 bases). Germline lookup yields CDR1 DFQATT and CDR2 SNEGSKA (reference sequence). V was cut by 5 bases and J by 2 bases, with 19 bases left in between. This CDR3 has 16 residues. CDR3 protein: CSAPEGVNIGNQPQHF. CDR3 nucleotides: TGCAGTGCTCCCGAGGGGGTGAATATCGGCAATCAGCCCCAGCATTTT.